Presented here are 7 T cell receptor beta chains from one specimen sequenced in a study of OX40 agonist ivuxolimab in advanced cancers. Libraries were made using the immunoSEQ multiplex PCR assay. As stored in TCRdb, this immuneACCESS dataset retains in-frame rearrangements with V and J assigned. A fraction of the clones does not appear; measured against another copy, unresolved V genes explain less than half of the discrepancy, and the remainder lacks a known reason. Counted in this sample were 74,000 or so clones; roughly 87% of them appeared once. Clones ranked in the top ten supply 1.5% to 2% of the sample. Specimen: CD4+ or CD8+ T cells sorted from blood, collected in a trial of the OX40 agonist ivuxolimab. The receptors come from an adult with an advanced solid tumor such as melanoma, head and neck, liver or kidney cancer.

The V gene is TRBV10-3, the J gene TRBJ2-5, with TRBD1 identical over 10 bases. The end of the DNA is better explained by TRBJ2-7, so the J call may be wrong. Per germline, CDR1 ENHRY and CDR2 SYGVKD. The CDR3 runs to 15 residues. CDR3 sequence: CAISRPGQGSYEQYF. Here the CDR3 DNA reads TGTGCCATCAGTAGACCGGGACAGGGGTCCTACGAGCAGTACTTC.

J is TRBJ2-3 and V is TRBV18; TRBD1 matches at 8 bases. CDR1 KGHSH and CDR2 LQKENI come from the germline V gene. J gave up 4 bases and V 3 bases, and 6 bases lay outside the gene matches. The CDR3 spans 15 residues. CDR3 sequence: CASSPRTGLADTQYF. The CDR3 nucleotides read TGTGCCAGCTCACCCCGGACAGGGCTAGCAGATACGCAGTATTTT.

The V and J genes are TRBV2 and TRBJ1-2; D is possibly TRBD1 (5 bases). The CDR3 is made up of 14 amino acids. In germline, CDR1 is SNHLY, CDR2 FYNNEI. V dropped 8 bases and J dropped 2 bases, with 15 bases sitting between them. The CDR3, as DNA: TGTGCCAGCGCCAGAGGGGAGAGGAACTATGGCTACACCTTC. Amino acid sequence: CASARGERNYGYTF.

Here the CDR3 reads CASSPPAPEETQYF. CDR3 sequence (DNA): TGTGCCAGCTCACCACCAGCGCCAGAAGAGACCCAGTACTTC. This chain connects TRBV18 to TRBJ2-5; D ambiguous. The CDR3 has 14 residues. Trimming took off 0 bases at V and 3 bases at J, with 8 bases between the two ends. Per germline, CDR1 KGHSH and CDR2 LQKENI.

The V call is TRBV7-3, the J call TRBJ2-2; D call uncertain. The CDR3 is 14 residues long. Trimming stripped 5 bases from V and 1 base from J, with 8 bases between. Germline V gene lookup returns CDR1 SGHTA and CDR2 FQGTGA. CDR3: CASSQGVNTGELFF. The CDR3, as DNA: TGTGCCAGCAGCCAAGGTGTGAACACCGGGGAGCTGTTTTTT.

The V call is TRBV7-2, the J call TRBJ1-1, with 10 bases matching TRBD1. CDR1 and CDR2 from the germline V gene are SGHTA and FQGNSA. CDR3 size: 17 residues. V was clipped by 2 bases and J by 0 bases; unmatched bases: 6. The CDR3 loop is CASSLRGQGRMNTEAFF. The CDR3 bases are TGTGCCAGCAGCTTACGGGGACAGGGGAGGATGAACACTGAAGCTTTCTTT. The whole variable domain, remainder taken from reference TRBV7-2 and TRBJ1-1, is GAGVSQSPSNKVTEKGKDVELRCDPISGHTALYWYRQSLGQGLEFLIYFQGNSAPDKSGLPSDRFSAERTGGSVSTLTIQRTQQEDSAVYLCASSLRGQGRMNTEAFFGQGTRLTVV.

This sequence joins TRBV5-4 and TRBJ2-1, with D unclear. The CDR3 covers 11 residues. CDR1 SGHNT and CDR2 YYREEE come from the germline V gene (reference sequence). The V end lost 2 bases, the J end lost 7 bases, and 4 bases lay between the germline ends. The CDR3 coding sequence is TGTGCCAGCAGCTTAGGGAATGAGCAGTTCTTC. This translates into CASSLGNEQFF.